These T cell receptor beta chains were read from a single sample in a study of T cells in narcolepsy. Measured with immunoSEQ multiplex PCR; TCRdb has only the in-frame clones, and not every one. In the table there are about 26,000 clones, about 80% of which are singletons. Sequencing was done on a sample of memory (CD45RA-) CD4+ T cells from blood. The receptors derive from a human donor in good health. Each CDR3 is given with its conserved first and last residue. The D gene is left open where the match is weak. Size tells how often a clone was seen (once, few, many) or the class of an expanded clone, and some rows leave it out.

CDR3 | DNA | J | size | D | V
CASRRSGEETQYF | TGTGCCAGCAGGCGTAGCGGGGAAGAGACCCAGTACTTC | TRBJ2-5 | NA | TRBD2 | TRBV27
CASSPPGLAVTETQYF | TGTGCCAGCAGTCCCCCGGGACTAGCGGTGACAGAGACCCAGTACTTC | TRBJ2-5 | NA | TRBD2 | TRBV28
CASSTGQGYGYTF | TGCGCCAGCAGCACGGGACAGGGCTATGGCTACACCTTC | TRBJ1-2 | NA | TRBD1 | TRBV5-1
CASSLAPGQGKAFF | TGTGCCAGCAGCTTAGCCCCCGGACAGGGCAAAGCTTTCTTT | TRBJ1-1 | few | TRBD1 | TRBV7-2
CASSISTGVDEQFF | TGCGCCAGCAGTATTTCCACAGGGGTCGATGAGCAGTTCTTC | TRBJ2-1 | NA | TRBD1 | TRBV10-1
CASSVLEGSTDTQYF | TGTGCCAGCAGCGTACTAGAGGGAAGCACAGATACGCAGTATTTT | TRBJ2-3 | NA | NA | TRBV9
CASSPRSGAHSDTQYF | TGCGCCAGCAGCCCCCGAAGCGGGGCGCATTCAGATACGCAGTATTTT | TRBJ2-3 | NA | TRBD2 | TRBV4-3
CASTPRSGSNTGELFF | TGTGCCAGCACGCCTCGTTCGGGCAGCAACACCGGGGAACTGTTTTTT | TRBJ2-2 | NA | NA | TRBV25-1
CASSLGQGTNEKLFF | TGCGCCAGCAGCTTGGGTCAGGGAACTAATGAAAAACTGTTTTTT | TRBJ1-4 | NA | NA | TRBV5-1
CAWGDNEQFF | TGTGCTTGGGGGGACAATGAGCAGTTCTTC | TRBJ2-1 | once | NA | TRBV5-5
CASSPRGQGNNEQFF | TGCGCCAGCAGCCCCCGTGGACAGGGTAACAATGAGCAGTTCTTC | TRBJ2-1 | NA | TRBD1 | TRBV5-1
CSVPREGNTEAFF | TGCAGCGTTCCGAGGGAAGGTAACACTGAAGCTTTCTTT | TRBJ1-1 | once | NA | TRBV29-1
CASSQDITGGINTQYF | TGTGCCAGCAGCCAAGATATAACGGGGGGGATTAATACGCAGTATTTT | TRBJ2-3 | NA | TRBD2 | TRBV4-2
CASSFLGTGGAEQYF | TGTGCCAGCAGCTTTCTCGGGACAGGGGGCGCCGAGCAGTACTTC | TRBJ2-7 | NA | TRBD1 | TRBV5-8
CAWSVLREKLFF | TGTGCCTGGAGTGTCTTGCGCGAAAAACTGTTTTTT | TRBJ1-4 | NA | NA | TRBV30
CASSAGLSYEQYF | TGCGCCAGCAGTGCCGGGCTTTCCTACGAGCAGTACTTC | TRBJ2-7 | NA | NA | TRBV10-2
CASLYGANTDTQYF | TGTGCCAGCCTGTATGGGGCGAACACAGATACGCAGTATTTT | TRBJ2-3 | NA | NA | TRBV6-1
CASSLGSAGRFRYEQFF | TGTGCCAGCAGCTTAGGGTCCGCTGGGCGGTTTCGCTATGAGCAGTTCTTC | TRBJ2-1 | NA | NA | TRBV7-8
CASSEVRANSPLHF | TGTGCCAGCAGTGAAGTCCGGGCGAATTCACCCCTCCACTTT | TRBJ1-6 | NA | NA | TRBV2
CSVEVVRLANNEQFF | TGCAGCGTTGAGGTGGTCAGGCTAGCGAATAATGAGCAGTTCTTC | TRBJ2-1 | NA | NA | TRBV29-1
CASSLRWETQYF | TGTGCCAGCAGCTTAAGGTGGGAGACCCAGTACTTC | TRBJ2-5 | NA | NA | TRBV5-7
CASRPTLPSSYNEQFF | TGTGCCAGCAGACCAACTTTGCCGAGCTCCTACAATGAGCAGTTCTTC | TRBJ2-1 | NA | NA | TRBV5-4
CASSLAQASGTGELFF | TGTGCCAGCAGCTTAGCGCAGGCTAGCGGGACCGGGGAGCTGTTTTTT | TRBJ2-2 | NA | TRBD2 | TRBV7-8
CASSKGQGAGVNTGELFF | TGTGCCAGCAGCAAAGGACAGGGGGCCGGCGTGAACACCGGGGAGCTGTTTTTT | TRBJ2-2 | NA | TRBD1 | TRBV7-8
CASSRGASRGYTF | TGTGCCAGCAGTCGTGGGGCGAGCAGGGGCTACACCTTC | TRBJ1-2 | NA | NA | TRBV28
CASSLGAGPQLQHF | TGTGCCAGCAGCTTAGGCGCAGGTCCCCAGCTCCAGCATTTT | TRBJ1-5 | NA | NA | TRBV11-2
CASTLGDYGYTF | TGTGCCAGCACCCTGGGCGACTATGGCTACACCTTC | TRBJ1-2 | NA | NA | TRBV28
CASRAGGTRATQYF | TGTGCCAGTAGGGCGGGGGGTACGAGGGCGACCCAGTACTTC | TRBJ2-5 | NA | TRBD2 | TRBV19
CASSRGQASGANVLTF | TGTGCCAGTAGTAGGGGACAGGCCTCTGGGGCCAACGTCCTGACTTTC | TRBJ2-6 | medium-sized | TRBD1 | TRBV19
CASLREGINYEQYF | TGTGCCAGCCTAAGAGAGGGTATTAACTACGAGCAGTACTTC | TRBJ2-7 | NA | NA | TRBV2
CASSLVVRELFF | TGCGCCAGCAGCTTAGTGGTTCGGGAGCTGTTTTTT | TRBJ2-2 | NA | NA | TRBV5-1
CASSEPSGRPDLYEQYF | TGCGCCAGCAGTGAACCTAGCGGGAGGCCGGACCTCTACGAGCAGTACTTC | TRBJ2-7 | NA | TRBD2 | TRBV5-1
CAWSIGPRGETQYF | TGTGCCTGGAGTATTGGACCGCGAGGCGAGACCCAGTACTTC | TRBJ2-5 | NA | NA | TRBV30
CASSATGLAAYNEQFF | TGTGCCAGCAGTGCCACGGGGCTAGCGGCTTACAATGAGCAGTTCTTC | TRBJ2-1 | NA | TRBD2 | TRBV6-1
CASRLQGQRSADTQYF | TGTGCCAGCAGACTCCAGGGACAGAGGTCTGCAGATACGCAGTATTTT | TRBJ2-3 | NA | TRBD1 | TRBV27
CASSVFGTEAFF | TGTGCCAGCTCTGTATTTGGCACTGAAGCTTTCTTT | TRBJ1-1 | NA | NA | TRBV28
CASSRTGRETQYF | TGTGCCAGTAGTCGTACAGGGCGAGAGACCCAGTACTTC | TRBJ2-5 | NA | NA | TRBV19
CASSWDREVYGYTF | TGTGCCAGCAGCTGGGACAGGGAAGTTTATGGCTACACCTTC | TRBJ1-2 | NA | TRBD1 | TRBV2
CASSSRGTSTDTQYF | TGTGCCAGCAGCTCGCGAGGGACTAGCACAGATACGCAGTATTTT | TRBJ2-3 | NA | NA | TRBV7-2
CASSADGGDGELFF | TGTGCCAGCAGTGCCGACGGGGGCGACGGGGAGCTGTTTTTT | TRBJ2-2 | NA | NA | TRBV6-4
CASSYRGTSSYEQYF | TGTGCCAGTAGTTACCGCGGGACAAGCTCCTACGAGCAGTACTTC | TRBJ2-7 | once | NA | TRBV19
CASRVVEEGVQYF | TGCGCCAGCAGGGTGGTGGAGGAGGGGGTCCAGTACTTC | TRBJ2-5 | NA | NA | TRBV10-2
CASSYGFGKSEAFF | TGTGCCAGCAGTTACGGTTTTGGAAAGTCTGAAGCTTTCTTT | TRBJ1-1 | NA | NA | TRBV6-6
CASREGPIYEQYF | TGTGCCAGCAGGGAGGGACCGATCTACGAGCAGTACTTC | TRBJ2-7 | NA | NA | TRBV2
CASSIRSSYNEQFF | TGTGCCAGCAGCATTCGGAGCTCCTACAATGAGCAGTTCTTC | TRBJ2-1 | few | NA | TRBV7-8
CASSPGLAGEGDTQYF | TGCGCCAGCAGCCCAGGACTAGCGGGAGAAGGTGATACGCAGTATTTT | TRBJ2-3 | NA | TRBD2 | TRBV5-1
CASSAQGHQLAYSPLHF | TGTGCCAGCAGTGCCCAGGGACATCAACTTGCATACTCACCCCTCCACTTT | TRBJ1-6 | medium-sized | NA | TRBV27
CASSVYSSTDTQYF | TGTGCCAGCAGCGTATACTCTAGCACAGATACGCAGTATTTT | TRBJ2-3 | NA | NA | TRBV9
CASSLDRAGNTIYF | TGTGCCAGCAGCCTGGACAGAGCCGGAAACACCATATATTTT | TRBJ1-3 | NA | NA | TRBV7-9
CASSVGVGSSYEQYF | TGTGCCAGCAGCGTGGGGGTGGGGAGCTCCTACGAGCAGTACTTC | TRBJ2-7 | NA | NA | TRBV9
CASSLEPGQEYGYTF | TGCGCCAGCAGCTTGGAGCCGGGACAGGAATATGGCTACACCTTC | TRBJ1-2 | NA | TRBD1 | TRBV5-1
CASSLFTGSSYEQYF | TGTGCCAGCAGCTTGTTCACGGGAAGCTCCTACGAGCAGTACTTC | TRBJ2-7 | NA | NA | TRBV5-8
CASSYRTPTGETGANVLTF | TGTGCCAGCAGTTACCGAACCCCCACAGGGGAGACTGGGGCCAACGTCCTGACTTTC | TRBJ2-6 | NA | TRBD1 | TRBV6-7
CASKDSGTYEQFF | TGTGCCAGCAAGGATAGCGGTACTTATGAGCAGTTCTTC | TRBJ2-1 | NA | NA | TRBV6-5
CASSPPGTGGASGELFF | TGTGCCAGCTCACCGCCCGGGACAGGGGGCGCGTCCGGGGAGCTGTTTTTT | TRBJ2-2 | once | TRBD1 | TRBV18
CASSGQGATNYGYTF | TGTGCCAGCTCGGGACAGGGGGCAACTAACTATGGCTACACCTTC | TRBJ1-2 | few | TRBD1 | TRBV25-1
CASSVSGRARAGELFF | TGTGCCAGCAGCGTATCGGGGAGGGCCAGGGCCGGGGAGCTGTTTTTT | TRBJ2-2 | NA | TRBD2 | TRBV9
CAWTWRGAGETQYF | TGTGCCTGGACCTGGCGGGGGGCGGGAGAGACCCAGTACTTC | TRBJ2-5 | NA | TRBD2 | TRBV30
CACRTTYEQYF | TGTGCCTGCCGTACGACCTACGAGCAGTACTTC | TRBJ2-7 | NA | NA | TRBV28
CASSWGGQGNYGYTF | TGTGCCAGCAGTTGGGGGGGACAGGGAAACTATGGCTACACCTTC | TRBJ1-2 | NA | TRBD1 | TRBV27